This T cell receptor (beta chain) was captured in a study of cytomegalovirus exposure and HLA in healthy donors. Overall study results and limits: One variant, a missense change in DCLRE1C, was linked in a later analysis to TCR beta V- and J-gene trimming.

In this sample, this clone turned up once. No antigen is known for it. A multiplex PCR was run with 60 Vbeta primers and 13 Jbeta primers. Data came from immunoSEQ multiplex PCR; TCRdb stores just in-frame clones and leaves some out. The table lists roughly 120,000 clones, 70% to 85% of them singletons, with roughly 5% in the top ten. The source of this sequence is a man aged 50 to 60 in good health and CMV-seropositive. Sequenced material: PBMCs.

For the CDR3, the DNA is TGCGCCAGCAGCACAGGTCGATCGGTGGAGACCCAGTACTTC. Translated, it gives CASSTGRSVETQYF. The gene calls are TRBV5-1 and TRBJ2-5; maybe TRBD1 (5 bases). The CDR3 covers 14 residues. Germline V gene lookup returns CDR1 SGHRS and CDR2 YFSETQ. V lost 4 bases, J lost 5 bases, and 15 bases lay in between. Full variable domain (remainder filled in from reference TRBV5-1 and TRBJ2-5): KAGVTQTPRYLIKTRGQQVTLSCSPISGHRSVSWYQQTPGQGLQFLFEYFSETQRNKGNFPGRFSGRQFSNSRSEMNVSTLELGDSALYLCASSTGRSVETQYFGPGTRLLVL.